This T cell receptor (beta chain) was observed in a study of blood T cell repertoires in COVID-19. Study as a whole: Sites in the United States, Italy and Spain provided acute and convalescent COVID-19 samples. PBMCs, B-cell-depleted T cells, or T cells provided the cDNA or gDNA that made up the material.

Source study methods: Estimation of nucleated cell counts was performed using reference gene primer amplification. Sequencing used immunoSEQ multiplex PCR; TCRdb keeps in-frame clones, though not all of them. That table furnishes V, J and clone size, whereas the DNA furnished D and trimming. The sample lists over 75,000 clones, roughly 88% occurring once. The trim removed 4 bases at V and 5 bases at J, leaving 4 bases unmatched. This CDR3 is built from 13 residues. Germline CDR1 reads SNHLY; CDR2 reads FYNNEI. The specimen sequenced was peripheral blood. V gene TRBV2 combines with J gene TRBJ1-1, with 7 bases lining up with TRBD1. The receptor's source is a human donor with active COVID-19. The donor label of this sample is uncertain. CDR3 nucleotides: TGTGCCAGCAGTGCCACAGGGGTGACTGAAGCTTTCTTT. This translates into CASSATGVTEAFF.